The present T cell receptor beta chain was sequenced within a study of blood T cell repertoires in COVID-19. On the study more broadly: COVID-19 samples collected from the United States, Italy and Spain covered acute and convalescent phases.

In Seattle, patients joined the study during active infection and were tracked longitudinally. Trimming left V 5 bases short and J 0 bases short, with 17 bases between. Germline values: CDR1 MDHEN, CDR2 SYDVKM. CDR3 length: 17 amino acids. The method was immunoSEQ multiplex PCR; TCRdb's version includes in-frame clones alone and lacks a portion of them. Of approximately 300,000 clones detected, approximately 85% appear once; the ten largest clones hold 0.87%. The rearrangement uses TRBV28 and TRBJ1-5, with D possibly TRBD1 on 6 matching bases. The TCR originated in a human donor with COVID-19, enrolled during active disease. The donor label of this sample is uncertain. Sequenced material: peripheral blood. CDR3 residues: CASSLRQDIYSNQPQHF. CDR3 coding DNA: TGTGCCAGCAGTCTGAGACAGGACATTTATAGCAATCAGCCCCAGCATTTT.